Below, 11 T cell receptor beta chains from the same sample are listed, as sequenced in a study of tumor-infiltrating lymphocytes in primary liver carcinoma (dated by TCRdb to about 2017). Total RNA and DNA were co-extracted without cell sorting from 20-30 mg of bulk tissue using the AllPrep DNA/RNA mini kit. The sample was run on an Illumina HiSeq 2500. A constant-region primer and ProtoScript II reverse transcriptase were used to reverse-transcribe TCRbeta-specific cDNA from approximately 500 ng total RNA. Construction of the TCRbeta libraries relied on three nested rounds of multiplex PCR, following a slightly modified ARM-PCR procedure. Multiplex TRBV1-TRBV30 forward primers and a Cbeta reverse primer were used in the first two PCR rounds, each of which was run for around 9 cycles. The public reads were reanalyzed by TCRdb: fastp trimming at Q25, MiXCR alignment, in-frame beta chains only. Entries are consolidated by CDR3 protein sequence, retaining the most common genes and DNA. A total of 30,000 to 40,000 distinct CDR3 sequences appear in this sample, roughly 70% of them only once. Roughly 15% of the sample is held by the ten biggest clonotypes.

Sequencing used liver tumor tissue from sampling region 4. The cell subset or site label on this specimen signifies: tumor region T4, right-lateral pole. These TCRs come from a man between 35 and 55 years old with primary liver carcinoma and hepatitis B virus infection.

Details on this clonotype: Germline and junction disagree at one end, which may indicate a read error. The J gene is TRBJ2-1, the V gene TRBV14, with TRBD1 matching over 9 bases. There are 17 residues in the CDR3. CDR1 and CDR2 (germline): SGHDN, FVKESK. The CDR3 bases are TGTGCCTGCAGCCAAGATGGTCAGGGGACAGGGTACAATGAGCAGCTCTTC. It encodes CACSQDGQGTGYNEQLF. Based on the CDR3 plus reference TRBV14 and TRBJ2-1, the full variable domain is EAGVTQFPSHSVIEKGQTVTLRCDPISGHDNLYWYRRVMGKEIKFLLHFVKESKQDESGMPNNRFLAERTGGTYSTLKVQPAELEDSGVYFCACSQDGQGTGYNEQLFGPGTRLTVL.

About this clonotype itself: The junction shows a germline mismatch at one end, possibly a read error. The rearrangement links TRBV7-3 to TRBJ1-2; D unclear. The germline CDR1 and CDR2 sequences are SGHTA and FQGTGA. This CDR3 is built from 13 residues. This chain's CDR3 is CASNLRAGMGYTF. The CDR3, as DNA: TGTGCCAGCAACTTAAGAGCGGGAATGGGCTACACCTTC.

In regard to this clonotype: One end of the junction fails to match germline, which may point to a read error. The J gene is TRBJ1-5, the V gene TRBV5-5; a possible D gene is TRBD1 (5 bases). CDR3 size: 13 residues. Germline CDR1 is SGHKS and CDR2 is YYEKEE (reference sequence). CDR3 loop: CASSGLGDLPQHF. In DNA, the CDR3 is TGTGCGAGCAGCGGACTAGGGGATCTGCCCCAGCATTTT.

For this clonotype: Germline is not matched at one junction end, which may reflect a read error. This sequence joins TRBV29-1 and TRBJ1-1; D ambiguous. CDR1 is SQVTM, CDR2 ANQGSEA, per germline. The CDR3 has 15 amino acids. The CDR3 sequence: CGIAPGWGMNAEAFF. The CDR3 bases are TGCGGCATTGCTCCGGGATGGGGAATGAACGCTGAAGCTTTCTTT.

This clonotype was found a few times. A read error may account for a junction end that differs from germline. This chain connects TRBV29-1 to TRBJ2-7; the match to TRBD2 covers 8 bases. The CDR3 has 14 residues. CDR1 and CDR2 (germline): SQVTM, ANQGSEA. Here the CDR3 DNA reads TGCAGCGTTAGACCGGGACTAGATGTCCACGAGCAATACTTC. This encodes CSVRPGLDVHEQYF.

In regard to this clonotype: Since a much larger clone is just one base distant, this may be a read error. This chain connects TRBV7-3 to TRBJ2-1; 12 bases align to TRBD2. This CDR3 is 20 amino acids long. CDR1 and CDR2 (germline): SGHTA, FQGTGA. The V segment lost 0 bases and the J segment 5 bases; nucleotides outside the gene matches: 14. The CDR3 nucleotides read TGTGCCAGCAGCTTAACTAGCGGTCTAGCGGGAGGGCGGGGCCACAATGAGCAGTTCTTC. The encoded protein is CASSLTSGLAGGRGHNEQFF.

This clonotype was counted at least ten times. The V and J genes are TRBV20-1 and TRBJ1-5, with TRBD1 matching over 8 bases. The J call may be mistaken, given a closer DNA end match to TRBJ2-3. The CDR3 is made up of 12 amino acids. The germline V gene has CDR1 DFQATT and CDR2 SNEGSKA (reference sequence). CDR3 residues: CSATAGGQPQYF. The CDR3 region has the DNA TGCAGTGCTACAGCAGGGGGCCAGCCCCAGTATTTT.

Concerning this clonotype itself: A much larger clone sits a single nucleotide away, making a read error possible. CDR3 coding DNA: TGTGCCAGTAGTTCCGTGACAGCGGCTACTCATGAGCAGATCTTC. Translating it yields CASSSVTAATHEQIF. The chain employs TRBV19 and TRBJ2-1; D is possibly TRBD1 or TRBD2 (5 bases each). The CDR3 length is 15 residues. CDR1 and CDR2 (germline): LNHDA, SQIVND (reference sequence). Filled out from reference TRBV19 and TRBJ2-1, the complete variable domain reads DGGITQSPKYLFRKEGQNVTLSCEQNLNHDAMYWYRQDPGQGLRLIYYSQIVNDFQKGDIAEGYSVSREKKESFPLTVTSAQKNPTAFYLCASSSVTAATHEQIFGPGTRLTVL.

As for this clonotype: Being one base from a much bigger clone, this may be a read error. This chain links TRBV20-1 with TRBJ1-1; D remains unclear. V dropped 7 bases and J dropped 4 bases, with 13 bases sitting between them. The CDR3 has 12 amino acids. Germline loops: CDR1 DFQATT, CDR2 SNEGSKA (reference sequence). In nucleotides, the CDR3 is TGCAGTGTTCCCACGACGGGCACTGAAGCTTTCTTT. This encodes CSVPTTGTEAFF.

This clonotype has just a few counts. The V call is TRBV5-4, the J call TRBJ2-7; TRBD1 or TRBD2 may be the D gene (5 bases each). The CDR3 is 15 amino acids. V was pared by 4 bases and J by 9 bases, with 23 bases between. Germline-derived CDR1 and CDR2 are SGHNT and YYREEE (reference sequence). This CDR3 reads CASSPTGTGINGQYF. CDR3 bases: TGTGCCAGCAGCCCAACCGGGACGGGGATCAACGGGCAGTACTTC.

In the case of this clonotype: Sequence at one end of the junction differs from germline and may be a read error. This chain uses TRBV5-4 with TRBJ2-1; a weak D match, TRBD2 (7 bases). CDR3 size: 17 residues. Per germline, CDR1 SGHNT and CDR2 YYREEE (reference sequence). The CDR3 DNA follows: TGTGCCAGCAGCTTGGGAAGCGGGTCGGGGGGCTACAAAGGGCAGCTCTTC. Its protein product is CASSLGSGSGGYKGQLF.